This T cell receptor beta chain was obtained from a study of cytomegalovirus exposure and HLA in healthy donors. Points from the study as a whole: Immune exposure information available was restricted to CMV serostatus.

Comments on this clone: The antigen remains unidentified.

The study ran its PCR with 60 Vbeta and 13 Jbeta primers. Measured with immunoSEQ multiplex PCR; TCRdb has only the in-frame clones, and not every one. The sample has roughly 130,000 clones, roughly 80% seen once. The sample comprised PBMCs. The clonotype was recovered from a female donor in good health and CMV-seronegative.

DNA of the CDR3: TGCGCCAGCTGCCAGGATATGAACACTGAAGCTTTCTTT. It specifies CASCQDMNTEAFF. The chain couples TRBV5-1 to TRBJ1-1, with D uncertain. The germline V gene has CDR1 SGHRS and CDR2 YFSETQ. This CDR3 is built from 13 residues. Trimming stripped 7 bases from V and 0 bases from J, with 10 bases between.